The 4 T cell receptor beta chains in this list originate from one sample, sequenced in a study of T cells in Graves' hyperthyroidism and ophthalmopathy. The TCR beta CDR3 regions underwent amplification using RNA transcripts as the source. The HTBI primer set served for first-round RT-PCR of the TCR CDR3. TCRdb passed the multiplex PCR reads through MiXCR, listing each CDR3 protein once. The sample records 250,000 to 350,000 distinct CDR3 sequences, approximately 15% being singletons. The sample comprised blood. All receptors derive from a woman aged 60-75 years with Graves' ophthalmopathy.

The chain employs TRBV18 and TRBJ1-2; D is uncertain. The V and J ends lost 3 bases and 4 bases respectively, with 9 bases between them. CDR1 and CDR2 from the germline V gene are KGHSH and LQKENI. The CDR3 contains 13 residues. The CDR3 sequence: CASSPREAYGYTF. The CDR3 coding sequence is TGTGCCAGCTCACCGCGGGAGGCCTATGGCTACACCTTC. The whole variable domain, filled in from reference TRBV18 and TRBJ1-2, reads NAGVMQNPRHLVRRRGQEARLRCSPMKGHSHVYWYRQLPEEGLKFMVYLQKENIIDESGMPKERFSAEFPKEGPSILRIQQVVRGDSAAYFCASSPREAYGYTFGSGTRLTVV.

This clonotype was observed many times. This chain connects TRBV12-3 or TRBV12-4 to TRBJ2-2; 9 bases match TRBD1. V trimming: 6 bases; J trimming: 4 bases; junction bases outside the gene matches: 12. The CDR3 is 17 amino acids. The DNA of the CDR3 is TGTGCCAGCAGAGACGACAAACAGGGGGCTCTCACCGGGGAGCTGTTTTTT. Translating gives CASRDDKQGALTGELFF.

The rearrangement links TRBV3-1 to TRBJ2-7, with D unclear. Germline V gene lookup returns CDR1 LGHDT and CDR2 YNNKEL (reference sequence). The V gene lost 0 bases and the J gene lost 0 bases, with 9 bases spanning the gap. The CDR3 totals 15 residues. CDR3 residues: CASSQEQNPSYEQYF. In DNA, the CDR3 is TGTGCCAGCAGCCAAGAACAGAACCCCTCCTACGAGCAGTACTTC.

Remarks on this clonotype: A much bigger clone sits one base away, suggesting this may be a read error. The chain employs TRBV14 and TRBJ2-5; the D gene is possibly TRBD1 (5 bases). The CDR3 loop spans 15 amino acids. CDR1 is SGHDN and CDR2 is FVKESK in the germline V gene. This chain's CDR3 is CASSQRTTYQEAQYF. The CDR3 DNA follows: TGTGCCAGCAGCCAAAGGACAACGTACCAAGAGGCCCAGTACTTC. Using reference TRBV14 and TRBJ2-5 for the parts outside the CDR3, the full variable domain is EAGVTQFPSHSVIEKGQTVTLRCDPISGHDNLYWYRRVMGKEIKFLLHFVKESKQDESGMPNNRFLAERTGGTYSTLKVQPAELEDSGVYFCASSQRTTYQEAQYFGPGTRLLVL.